This TCR beta chain was found in a study of shared clonotypes between healthy human individuals. Points from the study as a whole: Richness estimates generally favored naive over memory subsets. Sequencing depth was predicted to influence how clonotypes are shared among donors. Rarefaction gave evidence that sorted-subset sequencing remained incomplete despite large depth.

Note on this clone: Its antigen is not identified.

Clones were read by immunoSEQ multiplex PCR, and TCRdb kept only the in-frame ones, dropping some. Altogether around 700,000 clones are present, around 92% being singletons, with the ten largest covering 24%. V was shortened by 5 bases and J by 3 bases, with 17 bases between the two germline ends. This CDR3 has 14 residues. Germline CDR1 is SQVTM and CDR2 is ANQGSEA. Naive CD8 cells lacked CD45RO, underwent positive selection for CCR7 and left out terminally differentiated effector memory CD45RA+ cells. There were no recent acute infections or vaccinations among the donors, who were healthy HIV-negative adults.

This clonotype was obtained from a man between 25 and 39 years old in good health. Sequencing used naive CD8+ T cells sorted from blood. The V and J genes are TRBV29-1 and TRBJ2-7; a possible D gene is TRBD1 (6 bases). In DNA form, the CDR3 reads TGCAGCGTTCTACTCACGACAGGACGCTACGAGCAGTACTTC. Protein sequence: CSVLLTTGRYEQYF.